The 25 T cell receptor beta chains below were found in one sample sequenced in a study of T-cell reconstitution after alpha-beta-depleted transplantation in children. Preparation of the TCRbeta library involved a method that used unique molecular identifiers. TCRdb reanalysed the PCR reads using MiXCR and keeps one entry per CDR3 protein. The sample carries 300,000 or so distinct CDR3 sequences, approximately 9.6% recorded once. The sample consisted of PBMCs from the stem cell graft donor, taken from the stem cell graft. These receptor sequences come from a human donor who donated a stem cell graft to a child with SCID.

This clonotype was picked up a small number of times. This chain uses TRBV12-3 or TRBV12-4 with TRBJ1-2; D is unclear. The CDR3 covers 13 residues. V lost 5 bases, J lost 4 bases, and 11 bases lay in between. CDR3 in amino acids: CASSRAVGYGYTF. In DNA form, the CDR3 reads TGTGCCAGCAGTAGGGCGGTAGGCTATGGCTACACCTTC.

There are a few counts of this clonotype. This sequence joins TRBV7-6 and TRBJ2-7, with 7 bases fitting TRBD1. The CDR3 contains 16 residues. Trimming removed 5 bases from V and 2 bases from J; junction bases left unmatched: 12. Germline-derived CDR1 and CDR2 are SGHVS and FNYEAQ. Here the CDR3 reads CASSAASRDSTYEQYF. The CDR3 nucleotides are TGTGCCAGCAGCGCAGCTTCCCGGGACAGCACCTACGAGCAGTACTTC.

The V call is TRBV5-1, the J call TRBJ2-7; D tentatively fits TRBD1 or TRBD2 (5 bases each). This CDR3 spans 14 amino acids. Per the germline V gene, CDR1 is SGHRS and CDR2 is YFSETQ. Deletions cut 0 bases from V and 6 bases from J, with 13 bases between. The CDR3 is CASSLAQGAGEQYF. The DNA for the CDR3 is TGCGCCAGCAGCTTGGCCCAGGGTGCGGGCGAGCAGTACTTC.

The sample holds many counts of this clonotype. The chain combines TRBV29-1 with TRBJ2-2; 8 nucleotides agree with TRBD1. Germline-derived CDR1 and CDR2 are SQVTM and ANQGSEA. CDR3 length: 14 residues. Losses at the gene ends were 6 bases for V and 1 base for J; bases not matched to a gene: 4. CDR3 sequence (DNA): TGCAGCGTCCAACAGGGGGGGAACACCGGGGAGCTGTTTTTT. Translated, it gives CSVQQGGNTGELFF.

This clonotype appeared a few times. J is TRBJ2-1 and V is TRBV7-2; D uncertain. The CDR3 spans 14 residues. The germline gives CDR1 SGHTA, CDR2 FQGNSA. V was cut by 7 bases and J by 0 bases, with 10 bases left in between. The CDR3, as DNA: TGTGCCAGCACCCTTTTGTCCTCCTACAATGAGCAGTTCTTC. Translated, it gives CASTLLSSYNEQFF.

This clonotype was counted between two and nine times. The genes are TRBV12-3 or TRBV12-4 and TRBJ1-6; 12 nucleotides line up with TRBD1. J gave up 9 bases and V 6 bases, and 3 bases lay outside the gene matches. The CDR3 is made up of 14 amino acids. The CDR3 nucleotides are TGTGCCAGCAGGGGACAGGGGGCCAGTTCACCCCTCCACTTT. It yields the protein CASRGQGASSPLHF.

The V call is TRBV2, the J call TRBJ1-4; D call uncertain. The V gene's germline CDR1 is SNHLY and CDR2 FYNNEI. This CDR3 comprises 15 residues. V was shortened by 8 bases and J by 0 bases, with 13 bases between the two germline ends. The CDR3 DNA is TGTGCCAGCGGAGGCGGAGTTGCAACTAATGAAAAACTGTTTTTT. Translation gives CASGGGVATNEKLFF. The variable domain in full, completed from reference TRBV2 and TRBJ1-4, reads EPEVTQTPSHQVTQMGQEVILRCVPISNHLYFYWYRQILGQKVEFLVSFYNNEISEKSEIFDDQFSVERPDGSNFTLKIRSTKLEDSAMYFCASGGGVATNEKLFFGSGTQLSVL.

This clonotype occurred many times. CDR3 bases: TGTGCCAGCGTCCGAGACAGCGGGGGCTCCGGGGGTACGCAGTATTTT. Amino acids: CASVRDSGGSGGTQYF. The chain joins TRBV9 to TRBJ2-3, with 8 positions matching TRBD2. Trimming took 7 bases from V and 8 from J; bases not matched to a gene: 18. CDR1 and CDR2 (germline): SGDLS, YYNGEE. CDR3 length: 16 residues.

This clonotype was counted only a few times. CDR3 DNA: TGTGCCAGCAGCTTGGGAGGGCTAGCGTACTACAATGAGCAGTTCTTC. Its protein product is CASSLGGLAYYNEQFF. V usage is TRBV5-6 and J usage is TRBJ2-1, with D possibly TRBD2 on 6 matching bases. Germline assignment: CDR1 SGHDT and CDR2 YYEEEE. There are 16 residues in the CDR3. V was shortened by 0 bases and J by 3 bases, with 13 bases between the two germline ends.

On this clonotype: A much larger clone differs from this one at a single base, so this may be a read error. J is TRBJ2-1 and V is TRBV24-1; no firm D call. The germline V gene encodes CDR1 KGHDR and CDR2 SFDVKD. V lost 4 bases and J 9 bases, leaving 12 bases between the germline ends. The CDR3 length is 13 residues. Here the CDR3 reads CATSESVVSEQFF. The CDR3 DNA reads TGTGCCACCAGTGAGAGCGTGGTGAGTGAGCAGTTCTTC.

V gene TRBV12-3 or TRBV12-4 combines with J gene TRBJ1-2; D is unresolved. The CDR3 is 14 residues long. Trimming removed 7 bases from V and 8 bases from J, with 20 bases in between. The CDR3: CASTHSAGGQGYTF. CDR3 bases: TGTGCCAGCACCCATAGCGCTGGCGGCCAGGGCTACACCTTC.

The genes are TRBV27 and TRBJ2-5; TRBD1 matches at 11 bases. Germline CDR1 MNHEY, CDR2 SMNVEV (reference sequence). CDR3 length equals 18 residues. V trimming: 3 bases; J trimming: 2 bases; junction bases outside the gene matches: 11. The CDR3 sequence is CASSFQPRTGGWQETQYF. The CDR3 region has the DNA TGTGCCAGCAGTTTCCAACCCCGGACAGGGGGCTGGCAAGAGACCCAGTACTTC.

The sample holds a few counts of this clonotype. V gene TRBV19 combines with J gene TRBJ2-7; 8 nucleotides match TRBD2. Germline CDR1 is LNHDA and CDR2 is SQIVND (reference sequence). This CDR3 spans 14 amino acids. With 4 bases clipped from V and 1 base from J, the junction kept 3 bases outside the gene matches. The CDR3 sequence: CASSTGLASYEQYF. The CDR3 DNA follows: TGTGCCAGTAGTACAGGACTAGCTTCCTACGAGCAGTACTTC.

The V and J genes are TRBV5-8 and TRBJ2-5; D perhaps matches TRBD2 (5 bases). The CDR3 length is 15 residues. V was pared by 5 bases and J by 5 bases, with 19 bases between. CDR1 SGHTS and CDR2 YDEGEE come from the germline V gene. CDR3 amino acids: CASRETNRGSETQYF. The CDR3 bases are TGTGCCAGCAGAGAGACCAACAGAGGGTCGGAGACCCAGTACTTC.

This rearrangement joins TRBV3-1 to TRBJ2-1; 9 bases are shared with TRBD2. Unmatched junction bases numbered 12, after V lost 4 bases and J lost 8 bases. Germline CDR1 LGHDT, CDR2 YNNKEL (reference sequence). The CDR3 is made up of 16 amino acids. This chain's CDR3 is CASSRLLRGGRHEQFF. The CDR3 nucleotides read TGTGCCAGCAGCCGTCTACTGCGGGGGGGCCGACATGAGCAGTTCTTC.

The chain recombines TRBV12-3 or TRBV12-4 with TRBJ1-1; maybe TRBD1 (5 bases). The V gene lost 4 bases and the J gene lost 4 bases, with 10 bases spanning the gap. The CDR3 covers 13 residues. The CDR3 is CASSYTGGTEAFF. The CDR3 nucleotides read TGTGCCAGCAGTTACACAGGAGGCACTGAAGCTTTCTTT.

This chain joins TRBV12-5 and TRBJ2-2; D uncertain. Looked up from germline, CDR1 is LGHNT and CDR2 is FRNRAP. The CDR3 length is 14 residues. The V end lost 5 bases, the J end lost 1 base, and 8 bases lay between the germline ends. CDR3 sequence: CASGPRGNTGELFF. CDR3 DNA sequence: TGTGCTAGTGGTCCCAGAGGGAACACCGGGGAGCTGTTTTTT.

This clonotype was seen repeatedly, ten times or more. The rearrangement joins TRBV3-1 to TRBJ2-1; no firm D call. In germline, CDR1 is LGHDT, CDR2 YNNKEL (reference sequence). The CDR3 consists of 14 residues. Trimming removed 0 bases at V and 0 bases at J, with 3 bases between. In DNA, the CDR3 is TGTGCCAGCAGCCAAGAAGCCTCCTACAATGAGCAGTTCTTC. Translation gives CASSQEASYNEQFF.

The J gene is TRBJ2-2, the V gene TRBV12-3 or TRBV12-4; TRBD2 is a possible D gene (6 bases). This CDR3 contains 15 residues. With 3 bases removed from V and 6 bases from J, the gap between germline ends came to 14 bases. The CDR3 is CASSFGLWGAGELFF. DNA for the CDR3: TGTGCCAGCAGTTTCGGGCTTTGGGGGGCCGGGGAGCTGTTTTTT.

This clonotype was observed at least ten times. CDR3 coding DNA: TGCGCCAGCAGCGCGGCGACAGGAACTAATGAAAAACTGTTTTTT. It translates to CASSAATGTNEKLFF. V and J are TRBV5-1 and TRBJ1-4; maybe TRBD1 (6 bases). This CDR3 has 15 residues. V dropped 4 bases and J dropped 1 base, with 11 bases sitting between them. CDR1 is SGHRS and CDR2 is YFSETQ in the germline V gene.

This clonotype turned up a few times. CDR3 residues: CASSPLRQGGQETQYF. DNA for the CDR3: TGTGCCAGCAGTCCACTTAGACAGGGAGGACAAGAGACCCAGTACTTC. The chain couples TRBV6-4 to TRBJ2-5, with D perhaps TRBD1 (7 bases). This CDR3 has 16 amino acids. The V end was cut by 5 bases, the J end by 2 bases, with 18 bases between. Per germline, CDR1 MRHNA and CDR2 SNTAGT.

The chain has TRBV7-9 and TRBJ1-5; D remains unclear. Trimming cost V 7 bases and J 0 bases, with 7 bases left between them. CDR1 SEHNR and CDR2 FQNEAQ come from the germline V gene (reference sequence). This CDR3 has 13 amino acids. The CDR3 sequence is CASNQNSNQPQHF. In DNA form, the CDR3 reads TGTGCCAGCAACCAAAATAGCAATCAGCCCCAGCATTTT.

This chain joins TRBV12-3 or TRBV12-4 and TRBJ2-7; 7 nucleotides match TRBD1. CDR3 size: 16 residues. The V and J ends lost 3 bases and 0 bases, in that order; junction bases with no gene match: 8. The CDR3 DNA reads TGTGCCAGCAGTTTCTTCGGACAGGTCAGCTCCTACGAGCAGTACTTC. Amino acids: CASSFFGQVSSYEQYF.

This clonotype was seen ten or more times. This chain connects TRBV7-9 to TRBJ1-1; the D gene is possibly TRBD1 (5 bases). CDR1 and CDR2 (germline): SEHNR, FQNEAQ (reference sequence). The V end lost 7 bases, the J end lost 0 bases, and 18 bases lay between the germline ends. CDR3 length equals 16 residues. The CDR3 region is CASTHYGGAVNTEAFF. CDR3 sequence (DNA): TGTGCCAGCACCCACTACGGTGGGGCGGTGAACACTGAAGCTTTCTTT.

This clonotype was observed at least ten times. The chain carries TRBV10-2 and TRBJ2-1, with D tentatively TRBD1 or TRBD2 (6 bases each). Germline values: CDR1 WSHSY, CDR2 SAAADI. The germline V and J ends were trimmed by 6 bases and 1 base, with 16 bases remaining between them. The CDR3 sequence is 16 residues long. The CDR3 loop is CASRPGGTLSYNEQFF. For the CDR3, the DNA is TGCGCCAGCAGGCCTGGAGGGACATTGTCCTACAATGAGCAGTTCTTC.